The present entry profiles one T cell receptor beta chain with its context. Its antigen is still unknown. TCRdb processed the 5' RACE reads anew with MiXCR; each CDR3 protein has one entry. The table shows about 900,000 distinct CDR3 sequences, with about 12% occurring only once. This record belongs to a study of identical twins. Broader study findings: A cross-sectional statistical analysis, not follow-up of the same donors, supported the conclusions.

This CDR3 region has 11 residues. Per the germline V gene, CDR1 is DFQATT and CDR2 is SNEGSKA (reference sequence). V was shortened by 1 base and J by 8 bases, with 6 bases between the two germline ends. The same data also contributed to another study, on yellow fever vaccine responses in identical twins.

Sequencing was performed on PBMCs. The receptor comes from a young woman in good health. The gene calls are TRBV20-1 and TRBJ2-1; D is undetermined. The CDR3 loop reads CSARASHEQFF. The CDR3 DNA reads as TGCAGTGCTAGAGCAAGCCATGAGCAGTTCTTC.